The 29 T cell receptor beta chains below all came from one sample that was sequenced in a study of T cells after somatic rescue of genetic block. Repertoires were generated with immunoSEQ multiplex PCR, while TCRdb's copy carries only in-frame clones and drops some. The repertoire holds roughly 67,000 clones, with around 92% as singletons. Material for sequencing was peripheral blood mononuclear cells (PBMCs). The receptors were gathered from a man aged 35 to 55.

This clone appeared once. The rearrangement joins TRBV5-1 to TRBJ2-7; tentative D call: TRBD2 (9 bases). V was trimmed by 6 bases and J by 4 bases, leaving 20 bases between them. The CDR3 consists of 15 residues. Germline V lookup: CDR1 SGHRS, CDR2 YFSETQ. CDR3 DNA: TGCGCCAGCACCCTAGCGGGGACAGGCCCTTACGAGCAGTACTTC. It specifies CASTLAGTGPYEQYF. Variable domain in full (rest from reference TRBV5-1 and TRBJ2-7): KAGVTQTPRYLIKTRGQQVTLSCSPISGHRSVSWYQQTPGQGLQFLFEYFSETQRNKGNFPGRFSGRQFSNSRSEMNVSTLELGDSALYLCASTLAGTGPYEQYFGPGTRLTVT.

The sample holds one count of this clone. This sequence joins TRBV5-4 and TRBJ2-1; 7 bases are a match to TRBD2. V was clipped by 4 bases and J by 0 bases; unmatched bases: 4. Germline V gene data show CDR1 as SGHNT and CDR2 as YYREEE (reference sequence). This CDR3 has 15 residues. The CDR3 sequence: CASSSGGGSYNEQFF. The CDR3 DNA sequence: TGTGCCAGCAGCAGTGGCGGGGGCTCCTACAATGAGCAGTTCTTC.

The chain has TRBV30 and TRBJ1-6; D gene unclear. CDR3 size: 14 residues. Germline assignment: CDR1 GTSNPN and CDR2 SVGIG (reference sequence). V was cut by 7 bases and J by 9 bases, with 19 bases left in between. CDR3 nucleotides: TGTGCCTTAGAAGGAGGTGGCCGGGGTTCACCCCTCCACTTT. Protein product: CALEGGGRGSPLHF. Looking up the rest from reference TRBV30 and TRBJ1-6 gives the full variable domain: SQTIHQWPATLVQPVGSPLSLECTVEGTSNPNLYWYRQAAGRGLQLLFYSVGIGQISSEVPQNLSASRPQDRQFILSSKKLLLSDSGFYLCALEGGGRGSPLHFGNGTRLTVT.

This chain uses TRBV6-5 with TRBJ1-1, with D possibly TRBD1 on 5 matching bases. The CDR3 extends over 13 amino acids. Trimming stripped 6 bases from V and 1 base from J, with 9 bases between. CDR1 and CDR2 (germline): MNHEY, SVGAGI. The CDR3: CASRGPSNTEAFF. CDR3 nucleotides: TGTGCCAGCAGGGGGCCTTCGAACACTGAAGCTTTCTTT.

The gene calls are TRBV6-1 and TRBJ1-1; D unresolved. Trimming removed 4 bases at V and 5 bases at J, with 8 bases between. Germline lookup yields CDR1 MNHNS and CDR2 SASEGT. This CDR3 has 12 residues. The CDR3 DNA is TGTGCCAGCAGTGTTCAAGTAACTGAAGCTTTCTTT. This sequence encodes CASSVQVTEAFF.

The chain employs TRBV28 and TRBJ2-1, with a tentative D call TRBD1 (6 bases). In germline, CDR1 is MDHEN, CDR2 SYDVKM. Deletions cut 2 bases from V and 4 bases from J, with 12 bases between. The CDR3 consists of 15 residues. This CDR3 reads CASSLRRQGYNEQFF. CDR3 DNA: TGTGCCAGCAGTTTAAGGCGGCAGGGGTACAATGAGCAGTTCTTC.

The CDR3 spells CASSGTGGQPQHF. The CDR3 coding sequence is TGTGCCAGCAGCGGGACAGGGGGGCAGCCCCAGCATTTT. V usage is TRBV9 and J usage is TRBJ1-5; TRBD1 matches 10 bases. This CDR3 comprises 13 residues. V trimming: 3 bases; J trimming: 7 bases; junction bases outside the gene matches: 1. Germline CDR1 reads SGDLS; CDR2 reads YYNGEE.

The rearrangement joins TRBV5-1 to TRBJ1-1; TRBD1 might be the D (5 bases). V was trimmed by 7 bases and J by 2 bases, leaving 12 bases between them. CDR1 and CDR2 (germline): SGHRS, YFSETQ. The CDR3 loop spans 13 amino acids. The CDR3 nucleotides are TGCGCCAGCGGGCGGGGCCGAAACACTGAAGCTTTCTTT. Protein product: CASGRGRNTEAFF.

This chain connects TRBV14 to TRBJ2-2; D call uncertain. Germline CDR1 SGHDN, CDR2 FVKESK. There are 16 residues in the CDR3. Trimming took 3 bases from V and 3 from J, leaving 14 bases between them. In nucleotides, the CDR3 is TGTGCCAGCAGCCATTCGATTACTATTCACACCGGGGAGCTGTTTTTT. The encoded protein is CASSHSITIHTGELFF.

This rearrangement joins TRBV6-5 to TRBJ1-1; no firm D call. From germline, CDR1 is MNHEY and CDR2 SVGAGI. V was clipped by 0 bases and J by 4 bases, with 9 bases between them. This CDR3 spans 14 amino acids. CDR3 sequence reads: CASSYSEEGTEAFF. In DNA, the CDR3 is TGTGCCAGCAGTTACTCCGAGGAGGGCACTGAAGCTTTCTTT.

The chain joins TRBV5-1 to TRBJ1-5, with D maybe TRBD1 (6 bases). The CDR3 loop spans 15 amino acids. Germline CDR1 SGHRS, CDR2 YFSETQ. The ends were cut back, 0 bases at V and 3 bases at J, with 10 bases in the middle. CDR3 sequence reads: CASSLGGHYNQPQHF. As DNA, the CDR3 is TGCGCCAGCAGCTTGGGGGGACACTACAATCAGCCCCAGCATTTT.

The J gene is TRBJ2-6, the V gene TRBV28, with TRBD2 matching over 7 bases. CDR1 and CDR2 (germline): MDHEN, SYDVKM. The length of the CDR3 is 15 residues. V was pared by 6 bases and J by 4 bases, with 6 bases of the junction left unmatched. For the CDR3, the DNA is TGTGCCAGCAGCCCCGGGGGGTCCGGGGCCAACGTCCTGACTTTC. This translates into CASSPGGSGANVLTF.

V and J are TRBV9 and TRBJ1-4; 7 positions match TRBD1. The germline V gene encodes CDR1 SGDLS and CDR2 YYNGEE. The CDR3 sequence is 15 residues long. After removal of 0 bases from V and 8 bases from J, the junction contained 7 bases not matched to a gene. The CDR3 protein is CASSVGGQRGEKLFF. The CDR3 DNA reads TGTGCCAGCAGCGTAGGGGGACAGAGGGGAGAAAAACTGTTTTTT.

V and J are TRBV19 and TRBJ1-5; D remains unclear. The germline V gene has CDR1 LNHDA and CDR2 SQIVND (reference sequence). The CDR3 is made up of 15 amino acids. V lost 2 bases to trimming and J lost 7 bases, with 15 bases between them. The CDR3 DNA reads as TGTGCCAGTAGTATATGGTGGGTCGCGGAGCAGCCCCAGCATTTT. Translated, it gives CASSIWWVAEQPQHF. The full variable domain, with the rest looked up from reference TRBV19 and TRBJ1-5, is DGGITQSPKYLFRKEGQNVTLSCEQNLNHDAMYWYRQDPGQGLRLIYYSQIVNDFQKGDIAEGYSVSREKKESFPLTVTSAQKNPTAFYLCASSIWWVAEQPQHFGDGTRLSIL.

The chain uses TRBV7-9 and TRBJ2-1, with unresolved D. Trimming removed 5 bases from V and 0 bases from J, with 11 bases in between. The CDR3 is 15 residues long. Germline V gene lookup returns CDR1 SEHNR and CDR2 FQNEAQ (reference sequence). In DNA, the CDR3 is TGTGCCAGCAGCCCAATCCCGAGCTCCTACAATGAGCAGTTCTTC. This gives the protein CASSPIPSSYNEQFF.

The rearrangement uses TRBV2 and TRBJ1-1, with D tentatively TRBD1 (5 bases). This CDR3 region has 16 residues. CDR1 is SNHLY, CDR2 FYNNEI, per germline. V lost 1 base, J lost 3 bases, and 15 bases lay in between. CDR3: CASSEGQGVRDTEAFF. The CDR3 DNA follows: TGTGCCAGCAGTGAAGGGCAGGGTGTGAGGGACACTGAAGCTTTCTTT. Combining the CDR3 with reference TRBV2 and TRBJ1-1 gives the whole variable domain EPEVTQTPSHQVTQMGQEVILRCVPISNHLYFYWYRQILGQKVEFLVSFYNNEISEKSEIFDDQFSVERPDGSNFTLKIRSTKLEDSAMYFCASSEGQGVRDTEAFFGQGTRLTVV.

A single count supports this clone. The chain employs TRBV5-1 and TRBJ1-4; no firm D call. Germline V lookup: CDR1 SGHRS, CDR2 YFSETQ. The CDR3 loop spans 14 amino acids. Trimming shortened V by 4 bases and J by 4 bases, and 11 bases separated the two germline ends. The CDR3 nucleotides read TGCGCCAGCAGCGTGGACCGGAGTAATGAAAAACTGTTTTTT. It specifies CASSVDRSNEKLFF.

This clone has a single count. This chain joins TRBV2 and TRBJ2-7, with 9 bases lining up with TRBD1. The germline gives CDR1 SNHLY, CDR2 FYNNEI. The CDR3 has 14 residues. J lost 5 bases, V lost 10 bases, and 12 bases had no gene match. CDR3: CAIHPGTGSDEQYF. In DNA, the CDR3 is TGTGCCATCCATCCTGGGACAGGGAGCGACGAGCAGTACTTC.

CDR3 region: CATSTGNTEAFF. Here the CDR3 DNA reads TGTGCCACCAGCACAGGGAACACTGAAGCTTTCTTT. J is TRBJ1-1 and V is TRBV15; D uncertain. The V end was cut by 4 bases, the J end by 1 base, with 4 bases between. Germline CDR1 reads LNHNV; CDR2 reads YYDKDF (reference sequence). There are 12 residues in the CDR3. The variable domain in full, completed from reference TRBV15 and TRBJ1-1, reads DAMVIQNPRYQVTQFGKPVTLSCSQTLNHNVMYWYQQKSSQAPKLLFHYYDKDFNNEADTPDNFQSRRPNTSFCFLDIRSPGLGDTAMYLCATSTGNTEAFFGQGTRLTVV.

The chain carries TRBV27 and TRBJ1-2; D ambiguous. Deletions cut 5 bases from V and 7 bases from J, with 14 bases between. The CDR3 has 13 amino acids. Looked up from germline, CDR1 is MNHEY and CDR2 is SMNVEV (reference sequence). The CDR3: CASSPEDRAGYTF. As DNA, the CDR3 is TGTGCCAGCAGTCCGGAGGACCGAGCTGGCTACACCTTC.

The chain couples TRBV28 to TRBJ1-2; a weak D match, TRBD1 (5 bases). Trimming stripped 4 bases from V and 5 bases from J, with 11 bases between. Germline lookup yields CDR1 MDHEN and CDR2 SYDVKM. The CDR3 is made up of 13 amino acids. The CDR3 DNA reads TGTGCCAGCAGTTCGGGGGGTCTGTATGGCTACACCTTC. As protein: CASSSGGLYGYTF.

This clone showed up just once. The gene calls are TRBV4-1 and TRBJ2-7; 11 nucleotides align to TRBD2. Germline V lookup: CDR1 MGHRA, CDR2 YSYEKL. CDR3 length: 16 amino acids. V trimming: 1 base; J trimming: 6 bases; junction bases outside the gene matches: 8. CDR3 coding DNA: TGCGCCAGCAGCCAAGTTCTAGCGGGGGGCAGAAGCGAGCAGTACTTC. Translating it yields CASSQVLAGGRSEQYF.

The chain recombines TRBV15 with TRBJ1-3, with D hard to call. V shed 0 bases and J shed 7 bases, with 10 bases lying between them. Per germline, CDR1 LNHNV and CDR2 YYDKDF (reference sequence). This CDR3 comprises 14 residues. The CDR3 bases are TGTGCCACCAGCAGAGATCTGGGTGTGAACACCATATATTTT. Its protein product is CATSRDLGVNTIYF. The whole variable domain, remainder taken from reference TRBV15 and TRBJ1-3, is DAMVIQNPRYQVTQFGKPVTLSCSQTLNHNVMYWYQQKSSQAPKLLFHYYDKDFNNEADTPDNFQSRRPNTSFCFLDIRSPGLGDTAMYLCATSRDLGVNTIYFGEGSWLTVV.

The V call is TRBV18, the J call TRBJ1-3; TRBD1 agrees at 8 bases. This CDR3 is 14 amino acids long. Trimming at V came to 3 bases and at J to 9 bases, leaving 7 bases not matched to a gene. Looked up from germline, CDR1 is KGHSH and CDR2 is LQKENI. Written as DNA, the CDR3 is TGTGCCAGCTCACCGGGGACAGGCCGGGGCACCATATATTTT. Amino acid sequence: CASSPGTGRGTIYF.

The count of this clone is one. The chain uses TRBV4-2 and TRBJ2-2; a possible D gene is TRBD2 (5 bases). The length of the CDR3 is 15 residues. Trimming pared 3 bases from V and 1 base from J, leaving 9 bases between. Germline lookup yields CDR1 LGHNA and CDR2 YNFKEQ. CDR3 region: CASSHDGLNTGELFF. The CDR3 coding sequence is TGTGCCAGCAGCCACGACGGACTGAACACCGGGGAGCTGTTTTTT.

The chain combines TRBV5-5 with TRBJ1-5, with D unresolved. The V end lost 0 bases, the J end lost 1 base, and 8 bases lay between the germline ends. The CDR3 loop spans 15 amino acids. Germline loops: CDR1 SGHKS, CDR2 YYEKEE (reference sequence). CDR3 sequence reads: CASSLGGSSNQPQHF. For the CDR3, the DNA is TGTGCCAGCAGCTTGGGGGGTTCGAGCAATCAGCCCCAGCATTTT.

This chain links TRBV10-3 with TRBJ1-1, with a weak D call TRBD1 (6 bases). In germline, CDR1 is ENHRY, CDR2 SYGVKD. This CDR3 has 14 amino acids. Trimming pared 0 bases from V and 10 bases from J, leaving 15 bases between. The CDR3 sequence: CAISESGGTGPAFF. CDR3 nucleotide sequence: TGTGCCATCAGTGAGTCGGGGGGCACCGGTCCAGCTTTCTTT.

V and J are TRBV6-5 and TRBJ2-7; possibly TRBD1 or TRBD2 for D (5 bases each). Per the germline V gene, CDR1 is MNHEY and CDR2 is SVGAGI. Trimming pared 6 bases from V and 6 bases from J, leaving 18 bases between. CDR3 length: 14 amino acids. CDR3 in amino acids: CASRSTGPSREQYF. The CDR3 nucleotides read TGTGCCAGCAGGTCAACGGGACCCTCCCGCGAGCAGTACTTC.

The rearrangement links TRBV28 to TRBJ1-4; no clear D gene. Looked up from germline, CDR1 is MDHEN and CDR2 is SYDVKM. This CDR3 region has 16 residues. Trimming took off 6 bases at V and 7 bases at J, with 21 bases between the two ends. The CDR3 is CASSNPQYKTGEKLFF. The CDR3 region has the DNA TGTGCCAGCAGCAATCCTCAATACAAGACTGGTGAAAAACTGTTTTTT.